These 9 T cell receptor beta chains were all obtained from the same sample, sequenced in a study of T-cell memory formation after mild COVID-19 (dated by TCRdb to the early 2020s). Library preparation used 5' RACE. Reads for this sample came from an Illumina NovaSeq 6000. TCRdb passed the public sequencing reads through fastp at Q25 and MiXCR, retaining productive beta sequences. Rows are combined by CDR3 protein, so each entry shows the most common genes and DNA. In this sample the table shows around 510,000 distinct CDR3 sequences, about a fifth of which occur a single time. Jointly, the top ten make up 8.4% of the sample. The sample was PBMCs or a T cell subset sorted from them (not recorded which). The source is an adult woman who had mild COVID-19 (a few samples of this study predate the infection). The sample titles of this study are shuffled in the database, so cell type and time point are left out; the donor was told from shared clones.

This clonotype was seen a few times. The chain recombines TRBV7-2 with TRBJ1-5; the match to TRBD1 covers 8 bases. The V gene end was trimmed by 5 bases and the J gene end by 3 bases; junction bases not matched to a gene: 6. Germline V gives CDR1 SGHTA, CDR2 FQGNSA. The CDR3 is 15 amino acids. The CDR3 loop is CASSHGDRTNQPQHF. The CDR3 DNA reads as TGTGCCAGCAGCCACGGGGACAGGACCAATCAGCCCCAGCATTTT.

This clonotype was observed a handful of times. This chain links TRBV5-1 with TRBJ1-1, with D possibly TRBD1 on 5 matching bases. Germline V CDR1 and CDR2: SGHRS, YFSETQ. Trimming removed 4 bases from V and 1 base from J, with 14 bases in between. The CDR3 has 15 residues. CDR3 coding DNA: TGCGCCAGCAGCAGCGCCGGGGGGTCGAACACTGAAGCTTTCTTT. This encodes CASSSAGGSNTEAFF.

Worth noting for this clonotype: This sequence may be a read error, since a much larger clone differs from it by one base. The CDR3 here is CVSRKGLAGDQETQYF. CDR3 coding DNA: TGTGTCAGCAGGAAGGGACTAGCGGGCGACCAAGAGACCCAGTACTTC. The V call is TRBV2, the J call TRBJ2-5; 12 bases are shared with TRBD2. Looked up from germline, CDR1 is SNHLY and CDR2 is FYNNEI. CDR3 length equals 16 residues.

The chain employs TRBV3-1 and TRBJ2-7, with D unresolved. V shed 1 base and J shed 1 base, with 8 bases lying between them. In germline, CDR1 is LGHDT, CDR2 YNNKEL (reference sequence). The CDR3 runs 14 residues. The CDR3: CASSQALRSYEQYF. Written as DNA, the CDR3 is TGTGCCAGCAGCCAAGCCCTACGGTCCTACGAGCAGTACTTC.

The genes are TRBV3-1 and TRBJ2-1; D not resolved. The V gene lost 8 bases and the J gene lost 4 bases, with 6 bases spanning the gap. The CDR3 has 11 amino acids. Germline loops: CDR1 LGHDT, CDR2 YNNKEL (reference sequence). The CDR3 loop reads CASGVYNEQFF. The CDR3 DNA reads as TGTGCCAGCGGGGTTTACAATGAGCAGTTCTTC.

This clonotype appeared a few times. The chain recombines TRBV29-1 with TRBJ2-3; maybe TRBD2 (7 bases). In germline, CDR1 is SQVTM, CDR2 ANQGSEA. V dropped 6 bases and J dropped 4 bases, with 17 bases sitting between them. The CDR3 length is 14 residues. The CDR3 coding sequence is TGCAGCGTCGCGGGGGCGCTGGCTTCAGATACGCAGTATTTT. The encoded protein is CSVAGALASDTQYF.

V usage is TRBV4-3 and J usage is TRBJ2-1, with D perhaps matching TRBD2 (5 bases). Germline loops: CDR1 LGHNA, CDR2 YSLEER. The V end lost 1 base, the J end lost 4 bases, and 8 bases lay between the germline ends. This CDR3 region has 14 residues. CDR3: CASSQAGNYNEQFF. The CDR3, as DNA: TGCGCCAGCAGCCAAGCGGGGAATTACAATGAGCAGTTCTTC.

Ten or more counts support this clonotype. This chain connects TRBV15 to TRBJ2-7, with TRBD1 matching 8 bases. CDR1 LNHNV and CDR2 YYDKDF come from the germline V gene (reference sequence). V shed 4 bases and J 7 bases; nucleotides not matched to a gene: 9. The length of the CDR3 is 14 residues. The CDR3 sequence is CATSTLDRVREQYF. The CDR3, as DNA: TGTGCCACCAGCACCCTGGACAGGGTAAGGGAGCAGTACTTC.

This clonotype was seen ten or more times. The chain links TRBV7-9 to TRBJ2-5, with TRBD1 matching over 7 bases. V dropped 5 bases and J dropped 3; count of bases not matched to a gene: 3. The CDR3 has 13 residues. Germline CDR1 SEHNR, CDR2 FQNEAQ (reference sequence). This CDR3 is CASSRGLKETQYF. CDR3 bases: TGTGCCAGCAGCAGGGGGCTCAAAGAGACCCAGTACTTC.